These T cell receptor beta chains were read from a single sample in a study of T cells in Graves' hyperthyroidism and ophthalmopathy. TCRdb analysed the multiplex PCR reads with MiXCR anew, one entry per CDR3 protein. The table lists hundreds of thousands of distinct CDR3 sequences, 38% of them singletons. The specimen was blood. The receptors originated from a man younger than 35 with Graves' hyperthyroidism. CDR3s leave out the opening cysteine and the closing phenylalanine or tryptophan. Each record gives: clone size, J gene, V gene, CDR3 protein. Only part of the rows carry a size: once, few, many, or a class if the clone is expanded.

abundance: many; j_gene: TRBJ1-6; v_gene: TRBV7-2; CDR3aa: ASSLSQNSPLH
abundance: many; j_gene: TRBJ1-2; v_gene: TRBV5-1; CDR3aa: ASSLETGGTGYT
abundance: many; j_gene: TRBJ1-2; v_gene: TRBV20-1; CDR3aa: SALGIYGYT
abundance: .; j_gene: TRBJ1-1; v_gene: TRBV25-1; CDR3aa: ASSRTDRNTEAF
abundance: many; j_gene: TRBJ1-1; v_gene: TRBV2; CDR3aa: ASRAGTAQGTEAF
abundance: few; j_gene: TRBJ1-3; v_gene: TRBV4-3; CDR3aa: ASSQDWVSGNTIY
abundance: .; j_gene: TRBJ1-1; v_gene: TRBV6-2/TRBV6-3; CDR3aa: ASTPSGRDLNTEAF
abundance: many; j_gene: TRBJ1-3; v_gene: TRBV19; CDR3aa: ASQRESGNTIY
abundance: many; j_gene: TRBJ1-3; v_gene: TRBV10-3; CDR3aa: AISDSGNTIY
abundance: .; j_gene: TRBJ1-5; v_gene: TRBV6-5; CDR3aa: ASSLRAPYSNQPQH
abundance: .; j_gene: TRBJ1-4; v_gene: TRBV5-4; CDR3aa: ASSSYSSTNEKLF
abundance: .; j_gene: TRBJ2-6; v_gene: TRBV25-1; CDR3aa: ASSPLTGTGANVLT
abundance: .; j_gene: TRBJ1-2; v_gene: TRBV6-5; CDR3aa: AISYSTGEGGYT
abundance: .; j_gene: TRBJ2-7; v_gene: TRBV5-1; CDR3aa: ASSFSPGEPREQY
abundance: .; j_gene: TRBJ2-7; v_gene: TRBV7-9; CDR3aa: ASSSPGQGATGEQY
abundance: .; j_gene: TRBJ2-7; v_gene: TRBV20-1; CDR3aa: SARTATYEQY
abundance: .; j_gene: TRBJ2-2; v_gene: TRBV20-1; CDR3aa: SARDSTGELF
abundance: many; j_gene: TRBJ1-1; v_gene: TRBV10-3; CDR3aa: ATMGQGFYTEAF
abundance: many; j_gene: TRBJ2-5; v_gene: TRBV29-1; CDR3aa: SGGQETQY
abundance: .; j_gene: TRBJ2-5; v_gene: TRBV10-2; CDR3aa: ASSGRGQGPQETQY
abundance: few; j_gene: TRBJ2-7; v_gene: TRBV6-5; CDR3aa: ASSYPPHYEQY
abundance: few; j_gene: TRBJ2-7; v_gene: TRBV29-1; CDR3aa: SVGAGTDPYEQY
abundance: .; j_gene: TRBJ2-7; v_gene: TRBV20-1; CDR3aa: SAPPSSGPYEQY
abundance: .; j_gene: TRBJ2-7; v_gene: TRBV5-1; CDR3aa: ASSLDIFYEQY
abundance: .; j_gene: TRBJ1-1; v_gene: TRBV5-1; CDR3aa: ASSLYRAEDTEAF
abundance: .; j_gene: TRBJ2-7; v_gene: TRBV29-1; CDR3aa: SVETGGTGGPPDYEQY
abundance: .; j_gene: TRBJ1-1; v_gene: TRBV7-3; CDR3aa: ASSLGGDNAEAF
abundance: .; j_gene: TRBJ2-7; v_gene: TRBV20-1; CDR3aa: SAQPDSHEQY
abundance: many; j_gene: TRBJ2-5; v_gene: TRBV4-3; CDR3aa: ASSQVQGQETQY
abundance: .; j_gene: TRBJ2-6; v_gene: TRBV12-3/TRBV12-4; CDR3aa: ASSFYVERRRGANVLT
abundance: .; j_gene: TRBJ1-1; v_gene: TRBV7-9; CDR3aa: ASSLSTPRAAEAF
abundance: .; j_gene: TRBJ1-2; v_gene: TRBV19; CDR3aa: ASSITTLGYT
abundance: .; j_gene: TRBJ2-6; v_gene: TRBV5-4; CDR3aa: ASSMATNSGANVLT
abundance: .; j_gene: TRBJ1-1; v_gene: TRBV15; CDR3aa: ATSRAGGQNTEAF